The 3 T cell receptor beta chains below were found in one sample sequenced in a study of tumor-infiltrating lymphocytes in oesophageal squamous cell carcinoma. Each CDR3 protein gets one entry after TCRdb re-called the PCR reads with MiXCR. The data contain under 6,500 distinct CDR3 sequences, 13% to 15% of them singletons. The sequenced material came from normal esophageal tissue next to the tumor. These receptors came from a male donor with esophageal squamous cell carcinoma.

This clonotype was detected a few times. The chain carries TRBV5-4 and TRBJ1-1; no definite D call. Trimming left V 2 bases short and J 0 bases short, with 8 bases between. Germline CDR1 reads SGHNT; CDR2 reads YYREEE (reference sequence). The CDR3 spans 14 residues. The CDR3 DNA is TGTGCCAGCAGCTTCCAGGAACTGAACACTGAAGCTTTCTTT. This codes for CASSFQELNTEAFF. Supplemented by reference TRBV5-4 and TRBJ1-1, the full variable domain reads ETGVTQSPTHLIKTRGQQVTLRCSSQSGHNTVSWYQQALGQGPQFIFQYYREEENGRGNFPPRFSGLQFPNYSSELNVNALELDDSALYLCASSFQELNTEAFFGQGTRLTVV.

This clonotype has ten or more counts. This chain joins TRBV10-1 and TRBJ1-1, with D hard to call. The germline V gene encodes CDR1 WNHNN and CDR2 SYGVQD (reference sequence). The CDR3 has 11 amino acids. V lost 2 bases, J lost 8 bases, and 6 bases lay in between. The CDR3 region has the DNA TGCGCCAGCAGTGAGGGCAGGGAAGCTTTCTTT. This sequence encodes CASSEGREAFF.

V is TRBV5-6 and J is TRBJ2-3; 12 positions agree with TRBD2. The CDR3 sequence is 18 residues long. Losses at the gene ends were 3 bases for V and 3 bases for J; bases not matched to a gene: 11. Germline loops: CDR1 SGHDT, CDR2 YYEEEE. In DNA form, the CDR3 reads TGTGCCAGCAGCTGGCGGCTAGCGGGGGGGGTCGAAACAGATACGCAGTATTTT. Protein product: CASSWRLAGGVETDTQYF.